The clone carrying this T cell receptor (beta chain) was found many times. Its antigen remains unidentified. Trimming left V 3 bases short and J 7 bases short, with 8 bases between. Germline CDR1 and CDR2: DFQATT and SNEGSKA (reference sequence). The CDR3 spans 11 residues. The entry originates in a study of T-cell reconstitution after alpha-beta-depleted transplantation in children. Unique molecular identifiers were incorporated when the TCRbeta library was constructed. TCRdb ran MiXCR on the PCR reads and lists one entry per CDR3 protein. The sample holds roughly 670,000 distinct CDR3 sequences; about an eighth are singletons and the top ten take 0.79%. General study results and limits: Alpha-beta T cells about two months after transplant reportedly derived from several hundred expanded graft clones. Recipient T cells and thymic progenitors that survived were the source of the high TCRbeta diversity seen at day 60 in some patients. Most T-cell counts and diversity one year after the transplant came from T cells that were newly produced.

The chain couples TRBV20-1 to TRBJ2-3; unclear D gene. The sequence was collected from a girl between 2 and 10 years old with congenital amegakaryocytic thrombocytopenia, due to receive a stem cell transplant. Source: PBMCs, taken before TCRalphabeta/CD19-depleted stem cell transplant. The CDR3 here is CSARGDYTQYF. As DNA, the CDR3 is TGCAGTGCTAGGGGCGACTATACGCAGTATTTT.